Listed below are T cell receptor beta chains from one sample, sequenced in a study of PD-1 blockade in mismatch repair-deficient tumors. This table comes from immunoSEQ multiplex PCR, and its TCRdb copy is limited to in-frame clones, with some not included. Of 120,000 or so clones detected, around nine tenths appear once; the ten largest clones hold roughly 12%. This specimen consisted of peripheral blood, obtained approximately 69 weeks after starting pembrolizumab. The receptors here all came from an adult with mismatch repair-deficient cancer. CDR3s include the opening cysteine and the closing phenylalanine or tryptophan. A D gene is named only where the DNA matches it firmly. The size of a clone is reported for some rows only, either as once, few or many, or as a class for expanded clones.

v_call	j_call	d_call	clone_size	cdr3_aa	cdr3_nt
TRBV7-8	TRBJ1-2	NA	NA	CASSLRPGQFYGYTF	TGTGCCAGCAGCTTACGCCCCGGGCAGTTTTATGGCTACACCTTC
TRBV29-1	TRBJ2-3	NA	NA	CSESGSTDTQYF	TGCAGCGAAAGCGGAAGCACAGATACGCAGTATTTT
TRBV7-6	TRBJ2-6	NA	NA	CASRSGANVLTF	TGTGCCAGCAGGTCTGGGGCCAACGTCCTGACTTTC
TRBV5-8	TRBJ1-2	NA	NA	CASSLGNSYGYTF	TGTGCCAGCAGCTTGGGTAACAGTTATGGCTACACCTTC
TRBV2	TRBJ2-5	NA	NA	CASRVEGAWETQYF	TGTGCCAGCAGAGTGGAGGGGGCTTGGGAGACCCAGTACTTC
TRBV7-9	TRBJ1-1	NA	NA	CASSLGRNTEAFF	TGTGCCAGCAGCCTAGGACGGAACACTGAAGCTTTCTTT
TRBV7-3	TRBJ1-1	NA	NA	CASSLVTNTEAFF	TGTGCCAGCAGCTTAGTGACCAACACTGAAGCTTTCTTT
TRBV7-9	TRBJ2-7	NA	few	CASSRDTYEQYF	TGTGCCAGCAGCCGGGACACCTACGAGCAGTACTTC
TRBV25-1	TRBJ2-5	NA	NA	CASSEGAGEETQYF	TGTGCCAGCAGTGAAGGGGCAGGAGAAGAGACCCAGTACTTC
TRBV2	TRBJ1-4	NA	NA	CASSDGGTNEKLFF	TGTGCCAGCAGTGACGGGGGCACGAATGAAAAACTGTTTTTT
TRBV7-9	TRBJ2-7	NA	NA	CASSWGGGNEQYF	TGTGCCAGCAGCTGGGGAGGGGGGAACGAGCAGTACTTC
TRBV7-9	TRBJ1-3	NA	NA	CASSLRTVISGNTIYF	TGTGCCAGCAGCTTACGAACGGTCATCTCTGGAAACACCATATATTTT
TRBV13	TRBJ2-1	TRBD2	NA	CASSPEGLAGSYNEQFF	TGTGCCAGCAGCCCTGAAGGACTAGCGGGGTCCTACAATGAGCAGTTCTTC
TRBV27	TRBJ1-2	NA	NA	CASSFGQGRPPNYGYTF	TGTGCCAGCAGTTTTGGTCAGGGGAGACCTCCTAACTATGGCTACACCTTC
TRBV5-4	TRBJ2-3	NA	NA	CASRQGYVADTQYF	TGTGCCAGCAGGCAGGGGTACGTCGCAGATACGCAGTATTTT
TRBV6-6	TRBJ2-2	NA	NA	CASSFLKGRNTGELFF	TGTGCCAGCAGTTTCCTTAAGGGGCGTAACACCGGGGAGCTGTTTTTT
TRBV6-5	TRBJ2-5	TRBD1	once	CASSYDRGGETQYF	TGTGCCAGCAGTTACGACAGGGGGGGTGAGACCCAGTACTTC
TRBV19	TRBJ1-5	NA	few	CASCSRGGNQPQHF	TGTGCCTCGTGTAGCAGGGGAGGAAATCAGCCCCAGCATTTT
TRBV28	TRBJ2-3	NA	NA	CASSLHKASITDTQYF	TGTGCCAGCAGTCTACATAAGGCCAGCATCACAGATACGCAGTATTTT
TRBV4-1	TRBJ2-1	TRBD2	once	CASSQRAGEYNEQFF	TGCGCCAGCAGCCAGCGGGCGGGAGAGTACAATGAGCAGTTCTTC
TRBV19	TRBJ2-7	NA	few	CASSMPTRVYEQYF	TGTGCCAGTAGTATGCCGACAAGGGTATACGAGCAGTACTTC
TRBV27	TRBJ2-3	NA	NA	CASSLSPLGRSDTQYF	TGTGCCAGCAGTTTATCCCCCCTTGGACGGTCAGATACGCAGTATTTT
TRBV6-4	TRBJ1-2	NA	NA	CASRTISRDYGYTF	TGTGCCAGCAGGACCATTTCCCGGGACTATGGCTACACCTTC
TRBV10-3	TRBJ2-5	NA	once	CAISEQAEQETQYF	TGTGCCATCAGTGAGCAAGCGGAGCAAGAGACCCAGTACTTC
TRBV29-1	TRBJ2-1	NA	NA	CSVEDVNRDYNEQFF	TGCAGCGTTGAAGATGTGAACAGGGATTACAATGAGCAGTTCTTC
TRBV11-2	TRBJ2-7	NA	NA	CASNLPPGPSYEQYF	TGTGCCAGCAACCTGCCGCCGGGACCCTCCTACGAGCAGTACTTC
TRBV28	TRBJ2-1	NA	NA	CASRPIGLQQFF	TGTGCCAGCAGGCCAATAGGGCTCCAGCAGTTCTTC
TRBV4-3	TRBJ2-3	TRBD2	few	CASRTSGISTDTQYF	TGCGCCAGCAGAACTAGCGGGATAAGCACAGATACGCAGTATTTT
TRBV19	TRBJ1-2	NA	few	CASSIRGLDYGYTF	TGTGCCAGTAGTATACGAGGGTTGGACTATGGCTACACCTTC
TRBV11-2	TRBJ2-7	NA	NA	CASSHTHNYEQYF	TGTGCCAGCAGCCACACTCACAACTACGAGCAGTACTTC
TRBV28	TRBJ2-7	NA	few	CASSGFPTYEQYF	TGTGCCAGCAGTGGGTTCCCGACCTACGAGCAGTACTTC
TRBV13	TRBJ2-7	TRBD2	NA	CASSSNVPGTSGSYEQYF	TGTGCCAGCAGCTCGAACGTACCCGGGACTAGCGGGAGCTACGAGCAGTACTTC
TRBV7-9	TRBJ2-1	TRBD2	NA	CASSLGLAGVWEQFF	TGTGCCAGCAGCTTAGGGCTAGCGGGAGTATGGGAGCAGTTCTTC
TRBV11-2	TRBJ2-6	NA	NA	CASSLMSGLSSGANVLTF	TGTGCCAGCAGCTTAATGTCAGGTCTAAGCTCTGGGGCCAACGTCCTGACTTTC
TRBV5-6	TRBJ2-7	TRBD1	NA	CASSPPGQIYEQYF	TGTGCCAGCAGCCCGCCGGGACAGATATACGAGCAGTACTTC
TRBV18	TRBJ1-5	TRBD1	NA	CASSPATGGEGHQPQHF	TGTGCCAGCTCACCAGCTACAGGGGGCGAAGGCCATCAGCCCCAGCATTTT
TRBV7-6	TRBJ2-1	TRBD1	NA	CASSGQGGGNEQFF	TGTGCCAGCAGCGGACAGGGGGGAGGCAATGAGCAGTTCTTC
TRBV7-2	TRBJ1-3	NA	NA	CASSPQVAGNTIYF	TGTGCCAGCAGCCCCCAAGTTGCTGGAAACACCATATATTTT
TRBV15	TRBJ2-1	TRBD2	NA	CATSRDRAGGDNEQFF	TGTGCCACCAGCAGAGATCGGGCGGGGGGGGACAATGAGCAGTTCTTC
TRBV28	TRBJ2-7	NA	NA	CASQGGERGWTYEQYF	TGTGCCTCCCAAGGGGGGGAACGGGGATGGACCTACGAGCAGTACTTC
TRBV4-3	TRBJ2-7	NA	NA	CASSQDSLEAYEQYF	TGCGCCAGCAGCCAAGACTCCCTAGAGGCCTACGAGCAGTACTTC